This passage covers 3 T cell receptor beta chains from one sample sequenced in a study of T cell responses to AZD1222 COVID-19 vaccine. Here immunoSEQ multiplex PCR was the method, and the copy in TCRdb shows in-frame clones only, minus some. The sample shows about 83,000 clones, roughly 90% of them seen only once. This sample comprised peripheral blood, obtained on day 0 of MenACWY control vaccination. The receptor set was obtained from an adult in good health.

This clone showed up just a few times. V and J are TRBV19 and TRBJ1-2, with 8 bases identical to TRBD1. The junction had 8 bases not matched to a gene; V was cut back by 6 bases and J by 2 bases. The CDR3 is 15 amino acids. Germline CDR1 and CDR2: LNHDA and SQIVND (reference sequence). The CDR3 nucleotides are TGTGCCAGTAGCGGATGGACAGGGAGGAACTATGGCTACACCTTC. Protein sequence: CASSGWTGRNYGYTF.

CDR3 bases: TGCAGCGCCGACCGTGAGGCGACTGAAGCTTTCTTT. This sequence encodes CSADREATEAFF. The rearrangement uses TRBV29-1 and TRBJ1-1, with no clear D. V lost 7 bases to trimming and J lost 5 bases, with 14 bases between them. CDR1 and CDR2 from the germline V gene are SQVTM and ANQGSEA. This CDR3 comprises 12 residues.

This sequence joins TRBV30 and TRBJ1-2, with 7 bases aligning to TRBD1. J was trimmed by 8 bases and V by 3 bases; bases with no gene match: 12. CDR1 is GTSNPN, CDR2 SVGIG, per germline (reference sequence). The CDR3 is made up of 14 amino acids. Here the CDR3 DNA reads TGTGCCTGGAGCCCGGGACAGCCCCTTTCGGGCTACACCTTC. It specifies CAWSPGQPLSGYTF.